These 18 T cell receptor beta chains were all obtained from the same sample, sequenced in a study of T cell responses to AZD1222 COVID-19 vaccine. The repertoire was sequenced with immunoSEQ multiplex PCR; TCRdb's copy has only in-frame clones and lacks some. This table holds 60,000 to 65,000 clones, roughly 70% found once. Sequenced material: peripheral blood, taken on day 0 of AZD1222 vaccination. These receptors were taken from an adult in good health.

The chain uses TRBV6-5 and TRBJ2-7; unclear D gene. The V and J ends lost 6 bases and 2 bases respectively, with 14 bases between them. The CDR3 totals 14 residues. Germline CDR1 and CDR2: MNHEY and SVGAGI. This CDR3 is CASSPWNRAYEQYF. The CDR3 bases are TGTGCCAGCAGCCCCTGGAATAGAGCCTACGAGCAGTACTTC.

This chain connects TRBV4-2 to TRBJ1-1; D is possibly TRBD1 (5 bases). The CDR3 has 14 amino acids. V was shortened by 0 bases and J by 7 bases, with 12 bases between the two germline ends. Germline V lookup: CDR1 LGHNA, CDR2 YNFKEQ. CDR3 nucleotides: TGTGCCAGCAGCCAAGACGGGACTTGGGGTGAAGCTTTCTTT. Translation gives CASSQDGTWGEAFF.

The V call is TRBV6-5, the J call TRBJ1-1, with TRBD1 matching over 7 bases. J gave up 3 bases and V 9 bases, and 10 bases lay outside the gene matches. Germline V gene lookup returns CDR1 MNHEY and CDR2 SVGAGI. CDR3 length: 14 residues. The CDR3 protein is CASDRVSGYTEAFF. For the CDR3, the DNA is TGTGCCAGTGACAGGGTATCCGGGTACACTGAAGCTTTCTTT.

This sequence joins TRBV9 and TRBJ1-5; a possible D gene is TRBD1 (5 bases). CDR1 is SGDLS, CDR2 YYNGEE, per germline. The germline V and J ends were trimmed by 7 bases and 4 bases, with 15 bases remaining between them. This CDR3 comprises 14 residues. The CDR3 protein is CASGPGTSNQPQHF. The CDR3, as DNA: TGTGCCAGCGGTCCGGGGACGTCGAATCAGCCCCAGCATTTT.

The V call is TRBV19, the J call TRBJ1-5; D uncertain. The CDR3 spans 14 residues. The V gene lost 6 bases and the J gene lost 0 bases, with 9 bases spanning the gap. Germline CDR1 and CDR2: LNHDA and SQIVND (reference sequence). The CDR3 is CASRSMNSNQPQHF. For the CDR3, the DNA is TGTGCCAGTAGGTCCATGAATAGCAATCAGCCCCAGCATTTT. Full variable domain (outside the CDR3, taken from reference TRBV19 and TRBJ1-5): DGGITQSPKYLFRKEGQNVTLSCEQNLNHDAMYWYRQDPGQGLRLIYYSQIVNDFQKGDIAEGYSVSREKKESFPLTVTSAQKNPTAFYLCASRSMNSNQPQHFGDGTRLSIL.

The chain is built from TRBV27 and TRBJ2-2, with 9 bases fitting TRBD1. Germline V gene sequence: CDR1 MNHEY, CDR2 SMNVEV (reference sequence). The CDR3 is 15 amino acids. V gave up 10 bases and J gave up 6 bases; unmatched junction bases: 12. The CDR3 reads CATLPGQGGSGELFF. The CDR3 DNA reads as TGTGCCACCTTGCCGGGACAGGGAGGATCCGGGGAGCTGTTTTTT.

This rearrangement joins TRBV30 to TRBJ2-1, with a tentative D call TRBD1 (6 bases). V was pared by 1 base and J by 13 bases, with 17 bases between. Germline CDR1 is GTSNPN and CDR2 is SVGIG (reference sequence). There are 13 residues in the CDR3. Here the CDR3 DNA reads TGTGCCTGGAGTGGGCCCAATAACAGGGAACAGTTCTTC. Its protein is CAWSGPNNREQFF.

This rearrangement joins TRBV13 to TRBJ2-2; D unclear. Germline V gene sequence: CDR1 PRHDT, CDR2 FYEKMQ (reference sequence). The CDR3 is made up of 14 amino acids. V shed 4 bases and J shed 6 bases, with 12 bases lying between them. This CDR3 is CASSSSRLSGELFF. CDR3 DNA sequence: TGTGCCAGCAGCTCATCCCGATTGTCCGGGGAGCTGTTTTTT. The complete variable domain, with remaining parts taken from reference TRBV13 and TRBJ2-2, reads AAGVIQSPRHLIKEKRETATLKCYPIPRHDTVYWYQQGPGQDPQFLISFYEKMQSDKGSIPDRFSAQQFSDYHSELNMSSLELGDSALYFCASSSSRLSGELFFGEGSRLTVL.

The genes are TRBV6-5 and TRBJ2-1; D uncertain. This CDR3 comprises 13 residues. The V gene's germline CDR1 is MNHEY and CDR2 SVGAGI. The V end was cut by 2 bases, the J end by 13 bases, with 15 bases between. CDR3 sequence: CASSYAERHPQFF. CDR3 coding DNA: TGTGCCAGCAGTTACGCCGAGCGACACCCTCAGTTCTTC.

V and J are TRBV27 and TRBJ1-2; D possibly corresponds to TRBD1 (6 bases). The CDR3 length is 13 residues. V was cut by 2 bases and J by 4 bases, with 8 bases left in between. Germline lookup yields CDR1 MNHEY and CDR2 SMNVEV (reference sequence). The CDR3: CASSLTGLYGYTF. The DNA for the CDR3 is TGTGCCAGCAGTTTAACAGGGCTCTATGGCTACACCTTC.

The chain carries TRBV7-9 and TRBJ1-3, with D uncertain. Looked up from germline, CDR1 is SEHNR and CDR2 is FQNEAQ (reference sequence). V lost 0 bases, J lost 4 bases, and 7 bases lay in between. CDR3 size: 14 residues. The CDR3 loop is CASSLAGRGNTIYF. The CDR3, as DNA: TGTGCCAGCAGCTTAGCAGGGAGAGGAAACACCATATATTTT.

V and J are TRBV27 and TRBJ2-3, with TRBD2 matching over 8 bases. The trim removed 5 bases at V and 1 base at J, leaving 5 bases unmatched. This CDR3 is built from 15 residues. CDR1 and CDR2 from the germline V gene are MNHEY and SMNVEV (reference sequence). CDR3 DNA sequence: TGTGCCAGCAGTCCGACTAGCGCCCGCACAGATACGCAGTATTTT. Its protein is CASSPTSARTDTQYF.

The V call is TRBV5-1, the J call TRBJ1-1; D gene ambiguous. Trimming cost V 1 base and J 8 bases, with 15 bases left between them. CDR1 and CDR2 from the germline V gene are SGHRS and YFSETQ. This CDR3 has 14 residues. CDR3 protein: CASSLNGGESEAFF. The DNA of the CDR3 is TGCGCCAGCAGCTTGAATGGAGGCGAGTCCGAAGCTTTCTTT.

The chain links TRBV11-2 to TRBJ2-5, with a possible D match to TRBD1 (6 bases). Germline-derived CDR1 and CDR2 are SGHAT and FQNNGV. This CDR3 has 13 residues. Trimming took 4 bases from V and 3 from J, leaving 9 bases between them. The CDR3 nucleotides are TGTGCCAGCAGCTCGGACAGTAAAGAGACCCAGTACTTC. Translating gives CASSSDSKETQYF. The variable domain in full, with the rest retrieved from reference TRBV11-2 and TRBJ2-5, is EAGVAQSPRYKIIEKRQSVAFWCNPISGHATLYWYQQILGQGPKLLIQFQNNGVVDDSQLPKDRFSAERLKGVDSTLKIQPAKLEDSAVYLCASSSDSKETQYFGPGTRLLVL.

The rearrangement links TRBV9 to TRBJ2-3, with a tentative D call TRBD2 (6 bases). Trimming pared 6 bases from V and 1 base from J, leaving 12 bases between. This CDR3 comprises 14 residues. Germline V gives CDR1 SGDLS, CDR2 YYNGEE. The CDR3 DNA reads as TGTGCCAGCAAGGAGGGAAGAGGCACAGATACGCAGTATTTT. Translation gives CASKEGRGTDTQYF.

CDR3 sequence reads: CASSPDGNTEAFF. The CDR3 nucleotides read TGTGCCAGCAGTCCCGACGGGAACACTGAAGCTTTCTTT. The genes are TRBV6-5 and TRBJ1-1; D unresolved. This CDR3 has 13 amino acids. The V gene's germline CDR1 is MNHEY and CDR2 SVGAGI. The V and J ends lost 5 bases and 1 base respectively, with 8 bases between them.

V gene TRBV5-5 combines with J gene TRBJ1-6; D is possibly TRBD1 (6 bases). Germline CDR1 SGHKS, CDR2 YYEKEE (reference sequence). Trimming removed 2 bases at V and 7 bases at J, with 10 bases between. The CDR3 totals 14 residues. The DNA for the CDR3 is TGTGCCAGCAGCTTTTCCCAGGGGAATTCACCCCTCCACTTT. It is translated as CASSFSQGNSPLHF.

V gene TRBV14 combines with J gene TRBJ1-4, with 9 bases lining up with TRBD1. The germline V gene has CDR1 SGHDN and CDR2 FVKESK. The CDR3 length is 16 residues. Unmatched junction bases numbered 12, after V lost 5 bases and J lost 8 bases. For the CDR3, the DNA is TGTGCCAGCAGCTTAAACTCAGGACAGGGGCGAGAAAAACTGTTTTTT. Protein: CASSLNSGQGREKLFF.